The clone carrying this T cell receptor beta chain was found many times. V lost 7 bases, J lost 8 bases, and 18 bases lay in between. CDR3 length: 13 amino acids. CDR1 and CDR2 from the germline V gene are WSHSY and SAAADI. TCRdb's copy holds only in-frame clones and misses some; the assay was immunoSEQ multiplex PCR. The top ten hold 1.3% of the sample, which has 150,000 to 200,000 clones, roughly 92% seen once. This entry belongs to a study of control samples from healthy donors and cancer patients. The chain employs TRBV10-2 and TRBJ2-7; weak D call: TRBD2 (6 bases). This receptor was identified in a young woman in good health. The sample comprised blood. CDR3 sequence: CASIGGESTKQYF. The CDR3 nucleotides read TGCGCCAGCATAGGCGGGGAATCAACTAAGCAGTACTTC.